This passage covers 12 T cell receptor beta chains from one sample sequenced in a study of cytomegalovirus exposure and HLA in healthy donors (dated 2017 in TCRdb). Libraries were prepared through the immunoSEQ multiplex PCR assay. The multiplex PCR relied on a mix of 60 forward primers for TCR Vbeta segments and 13 reverse primers for TCR Jbeta segments. TCRdb limited this immuneACCESS table to in-frame rearrangements with V and J called. A share of clones is missing; checked studies link under half to unresolved V genes, and the rest is unexplained. The sample profile shows 150,000 to 200,000 clones; 75% to 90% of them were found once. 3.5% to 5% of the sample is held by the ten biggest clonotypes. The sequenced material came from PBMCs. The source is a man aged 45-65 years in good health and CMV-seropositive.

This clone has only a few counts. The V gene is TRBV7-2, the J gene TRBJ1-2; possible D gene TRBD1, 5 bases. The CDR3 is made up of 13 amino acids. With 5 bases removed from V and 4 bases from J, the gap between germline ends came to 11 bases. From germline, CDR1 is SGHTA and CDR2 FQGNSA. The CDR3 DNA reads TGTGCCAGCAGCATCCGGGACTCCTATGGCTACACCTTC. Amino acid sequence: CASSIRDSYGYTF.

This chain links TRBV6-1 with TRBJ2-3; D uncertain. Germline-derived CDR1 and CDR2 are MNHNS and SASEGT. The V and J ends lost 2 bases and 3 bases respectively, with 9 bases between them. The CDR3 spans 14 residues. The CDR3 sequence is CASSEYDSTDTQYF. Written as DNA, the CDR3 is TGTGCCAGCAGTGAATACGATAGTACAGATACGCAGTATTTT.

The chain is built from TRBV7-2 and TRBJ1-3; weak D call: TRBD1 (5 bases). Trimming removed 6 bases at V and 1 base at J, with 13 bases between. This CDR3 contains 15 residues. Germline V lookup: CDR1 SGHTA, CDR2 FQGNSA. CDR3 bases: TGTGCCAGCAGTCGAGGGGAGGGGTCTGGAAACACCATATATTTT. It yields the protein CASSRGEGSGNTIYF. Full variable domain (rest looked up from reference TRBV7-2 and TRBJ1-3): GAGVSQSPSNKVTEKGKDVELRCDPISGHTALYWYRQSLGQGLEFLIYFQGNSAPDKSGLPSDRFSAERTGGSVSTLTIQRTQQEDSAVYLCASSRGEGSGNTIYFGEGSWLTVV.

The chain uses TRBV28 and TRBJ2-3; possible D gene TRBD1, 6 bases. V was cut by 6 bases and J by 4 bases, with 20 bases left in between. Germline V lookup: CDR1 MDHEN, CDR2 SYDVKM. The CDR3 loop spans 16 amino acids. In DNA, the CDR3 is TGTGCCAGCAGACCTACAACAGGGAACTATCCAGATACGCAGTATTTT. Translated: CASRPTTGNYPDTQYF.

V is TRBV28 and J is TRBJ2-7; D may be TRBD2 (5 bases). The CDR3 is made up of 11 amino acids. Looked up from germline, CDR1 is MDHEN and CDR2 is SYDVKM. Trimming shortened V by 8 bases and J by 0 bases, and 5 bases separated the two germline ends. The CDR3: CASGSSYEQYF. The CDR3 region has the DNA TGTGCCAGCGGGAGCTCCTACGAGCAGTACTTC. Looking up the rest from reference TRBV28 and TRBJ2-7 gives the full variable domain: DVKVTQSSRYLVKRTGEKVFLECVQDMDHENMFWYRQDPGLGLRLIYFSYDVKMKEKGDIPEGYSVSREKKERFSLILESASTNQTSMYLCASGSSYEQYFGPGTRLTVT.

This clone was observed a single time. CDR3 protein: CAISDGEQFF. CDR3 nucleotides: TGTGCCATCAGTGACGGTGAGCAGTTCTTC. The J gene is TRBJ2-1, the V gene TRBV10-3; D gene uncertain. Trimming removed 3 bases at V and 9 bases at J, with 3 bases between. Germline V gene lookup returns CDR1 ENHRY and CDR2 SYGVKD. This CDR3 has 10 amino acids.

The J gene is TRBJ2-3, the V gene TRBV2; D is uncertain. The V gene's germline CDR1 is SNHLY and CDR2 FYNNEI. V shed 7 bases and J shed 0 bases, with 8 bases lying between them. CDR3 length equals 13 residues. The CDR3 nucleotides read TGTGCCAGCACGCAGCGAAGCACAGATACGCAGTATTTT. Its protein is CASTQRSTDTQYF.

V usage is TRBV7-9 and J usage is TRBJ1-5; 9 bases align to TRBD1. Looked up from germline, CDR1 is SEHNR and CDR2 is FQNEAQ (reference sequence). J was trimmed by 5 bases and V by 5 bases; bases with no gene match: 7. This CDR3 region has 15 residues. The CDR3 reads CASSALQGADQPQHF. In DNA form, the CDR3 reads TGTGCCAGCAGCGCTCTACAGGGGGCCGATCAGCCCCAGCATTTT.

The V gene is TRBV5-6, the J gene TRBJ1-5; possibly TRBD1 for D (6 bases). The CDR3 loop spans 13 amino acids. V lost 3 bases and J lost 4, with 8 bases in between. Germline V CDR1 and CDR2: SGHDT, YYEEEE. CDR3 region: CASSWGPNQPQHF. The CDR3 DNA reads TGTGCCAGCAGCTGGGGGCCAAATCAGCCCCAGCATTTT.

This clone came up once. The chain joins TRBV5-1 to TRBJ2-7, with D perhaps TRBD2 (5 bases). CDR1 and CDR2 from the germline V gene are SGHRS and YFSETQ. This CDR3 comprises 13 residues. V lost 1 base to trimming and J lost 7 bases, with 12 bases between them. The CDR3 region is CASSLLWRLEQYF. The CDR3, as DNA: TGCGCCAGCAGCTTGCTCTGGAGGTTGGAGCAGTACTTC. Filled out from reference TRBV5-1 and TRBJ2-7, the complete variable domain reads KAGVTQTPRYLIKTRGQQVTLSCSPISGHRSVSWYQQTPGQGLQFLFEYFSETQRNKGNFPGRFSGRQFSNSRSEMNVSTLELGDSALYLCASSLLWRLEQYFGPGTRLTVT.

This sequence joins TRBV6-1 and TRBJ1-1; TRBD1 is a possible D gene (5 bases). CDR3 length: 13 residues. CDR1 is MNHNS and CDR2 is SASEGT in the germline V gene. Trimming stripped 4 bases from V and 4 bases from J, with 10 bases between. Written as DNA, the CDR3 is TGTGCCAGCAGTGGGGCAGGGATCACTGAAGCTTTCTTT. Its translation: CASSGAGITEAFF.

This clone turned up a few times. V and J are TRBV28 and TRBJ2-7; 8 bases are a match to TRBD2. Per germline, CDR1 MDHEN and CDR2 SYDVKM. V dropped 8 bases and J dropped 2; count of bases not matched to a gene: 5. The CDR3 is 13 amino acids. This chain's CDR3 is CASREGPTYEQYF. The CDR3 region has the DNA TGTGCCAGCCGGGAGGGACCGACCTACGAGCAGTACTTC.